Only a few counts were recorded for the clone carrying this T cell receptor (beta chain). Its ends do not fully match the called genes, so a read error is possible. Germline V gives CDR1 LGHDT, CDR2 YNNKEL (reference sequence). The CDR3 loop spans 15 amino acids. Authors' data handling: Amplified reference gene primers provided the basis for estimating nucleated cell counts. Sequencing used immunoSEQ multiplex PCR; TCRdb keeps in-frame clones, though not all of them. V, J and clone size were drawn from that table, and D and trimming were deduced from the DNA. This repertoire shows some 190,000 clones, 70% to 90% found once; its top ten account for 11%. This entry belongs to a study of blood T cell repertoires in COVID-19. As for the study in general: Collection of acute and convalescent COVID-19 samples took place in the United States, Italy and Spain. PBMCs, B-cell-depleted T cells, or T cells were the source of the cDNA or gDNA that made up the material.

The clonotype originates from a human donor with active or convalescent COVID-19. The donor label of this sample is uncertain. The rearrangement joins TRBV3-1 (or the pseudogene TRBV3-2) to TRBJ2-7, with 10 bases identical to TRBD2. The source material was peripheral blood. The CDR3 spells CASSQGGLAAYGQYF. The CDR3 nucleotides read TGTGCCAGCAGCCAAGGCGGACTAGCGGCTTACGGGCAGTACTTC.